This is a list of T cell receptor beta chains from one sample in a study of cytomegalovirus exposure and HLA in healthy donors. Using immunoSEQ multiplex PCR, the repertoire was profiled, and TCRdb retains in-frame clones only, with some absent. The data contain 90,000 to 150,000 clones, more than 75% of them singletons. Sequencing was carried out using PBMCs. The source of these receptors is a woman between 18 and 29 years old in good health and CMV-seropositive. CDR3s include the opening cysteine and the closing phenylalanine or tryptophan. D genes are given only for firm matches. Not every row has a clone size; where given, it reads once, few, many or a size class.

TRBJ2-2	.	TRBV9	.	CASSGGTSRTGELFF	TGTGCCAGCAGCGGCGGGACCTCCCGGACCGGGGAGCTGTTTTTT
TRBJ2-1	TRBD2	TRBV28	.	CASSLPAGGWVNEQFF	TGTGCCAGCAGTTTGCCCGCGGGGGGGTGGGTCAATGAGCAGTTCTTC
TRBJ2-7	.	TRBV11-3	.	CASSQLAATYEQYF	TGTGCCAGCAGCCAATTAGCGGCAACCTACGAGCAGTACTTC
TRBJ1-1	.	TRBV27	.	CAGSFRTGGRTTEAFF	TGTGCCGGCAGTTTTCGTACGGGGGGCAGAACGACTGAAGCTTTCTTT
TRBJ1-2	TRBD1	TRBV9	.	CASSVRDRNNYGYTF	TGTGCCAGCAGCGTCAGGGACAGAAATAACTATGGCTACACCTTC
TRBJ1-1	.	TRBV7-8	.	CASRLQGNTEAFF	TGTGCCAGCAGGCTACAGGGGAACACTGAAGCTTTCTTT
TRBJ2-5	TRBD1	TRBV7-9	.	CASSFPGQGTETQYF	TGTGCCAGCAGTTTTCCGGGACAGGGTACCGAGACCCAGTACTTC
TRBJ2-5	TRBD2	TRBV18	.	CASSPGPSGQTQYF	TGTGCCAGCTCACCAGGTCCTAGCGGCCAGACCCAGTACTTC
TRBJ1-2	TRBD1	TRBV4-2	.	CASSQQNTGGASYGYTF	TGTGCCAGCAGCCAACAAAATACAGGGGGCGCTAGCTATGGCTACACCTTC
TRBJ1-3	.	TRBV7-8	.	CASSPSTGSSGNTIYF	TGTGCCAGCAGCCCCTCGACAGGTAGCTCTGGAAACACCATATATTTT
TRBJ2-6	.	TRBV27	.	CASRPSRGSGANVLTF	TGTGCCAGCAGACCCTCGCGCGGCTCTGGGGCCAACGTCCTGACTTTC
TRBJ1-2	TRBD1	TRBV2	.	CASSETGESYGYTF	TGTGCCAGCAGTGAGACAGGGGAGAGCTATGGCTACACCTTC
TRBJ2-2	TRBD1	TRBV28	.	CASRLPGQGNTGELFF	TGTGCCAGCAGACTACCGGGACAGGGGAACACCGGGGAGCTGTTTTTT
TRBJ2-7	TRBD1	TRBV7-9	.	CATTGAKGFEQYF	TGTGCCACCACAGGGGCAAAGGGGTTCGAGCAGTACTTC
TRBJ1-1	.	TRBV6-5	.	CASRNGQEAFF	TGTGCCAGCAGAAACGGACAGGAAGCTTTCTTT
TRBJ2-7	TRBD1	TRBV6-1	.	CASAAGTASSYEQYF	TGTGCCAGCGCCGCTGGGACAGCGAGCTCCTACGAGCAGTACTTC
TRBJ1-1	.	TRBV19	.	CASSMEQGPEAFF	TGTGCCAGTAGTATGGAGCAGGGCCCCGAAGCTTTCTTT
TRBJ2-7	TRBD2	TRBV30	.	CAWKRESGEQYF	TGTGCCTGGAAGCGGGAGTCGGGCGAGCAGTACTTC
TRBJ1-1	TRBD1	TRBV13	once	CASSLGWGQMNTEAFF	TGTGCCAGCAGCTTAGGCTGGGGACAGATGAACACTGAAGCTTTCTTT
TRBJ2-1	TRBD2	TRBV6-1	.	CASSAGGGPHNEQFF	TGTGCCAGCAGTGCGGGCGGGGGACCGCACAATGAGCAGTTCTTC
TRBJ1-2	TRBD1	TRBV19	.	CASSDTGGWDYGYTF	TGTGCCAGTAGTGATACAGGGGGATGGGACTATGGCTACACCTTC
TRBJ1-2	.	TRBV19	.	CASSVDSFYGYTF	TGTGCCAGTAGTGTCGACAGTTTTTATGGCTACACCTTC